This TCR beta chain appears in the sequencing data of a study of identical twins. Trimming pared 9 bases from V and 4 bases from J, leaving 10 bases between. The germline V gene has CDR1 MGHDK and CDR2 SYGVNS. There are 12 residues in the CDR3. TCRdb used MiXCR to reprocess the 5' RACE reads, holding one entry per CDR3 protein. Among 450,000 to 650,000 distinct CDR3 sequences, 9.6% were seen once, and the ten largest hold roughly 3%. The same sample was also used in a study of yellow fever vaccine responses in identical twins.

The sample comprised PBMCs. The source of this sequence is a young woman in good health. The genes are TRBV25-1 and TRBJ1-5; perhaps TRBD1 as D (5 bases). Here the CDR3 reads CASGRGNQPQHF. The CDR3 bases are TGTGCCAGTGGGAGGGGAAATCAGCCCCAGCATTTT.